Listed below are T cell receptor beta chains from one sample, sequenced in a study of tumor-infiltrating lymphocytes in primary liver carcinoma. Each CDR3 protein gets one entry after TCRdb re-called the multiplex PCR reads with MiXCR. The sample lists approximately 110,000 distinct CDR3 sequences; roughly 80% were seen once. Sequencing was carried out using liver tumor tissue from sampling region 3. The receptor set was obtained from a man aged 40-50 years with primary liver carcinoma and hepatitis B virus infection. Both conserved end residues are part of each CDR3. The D gene is left open where the match is weak. Only some rows state a clone size, as once, few, many or a class for expanded clones.

j_call d_call v_call clone_size cdr3_aa cdr3_nt
TRBJ2-5 NA TRBV11-2 NA CASSPRTAPRVTQYF TGTGCTAGCAGCCCCCGGACAGCCCCACGGGTGACCCAGTACTTC
TRBJ1-1 NA TRBV5-4 NA CARSWGVSGRLKTEAFF TGTGCCAGGAGCTGGGGAGTGTCGGGACGCCTGAAGACTGAAGCTTTCTTT
TRBJ2-2 TRBD2 TRBV6-1 NA CATTLRTSGINSGELFF TGTGCCACGACACTTCGGACTAGCGGAATCAACTCCGGGGAGCTGTTTTTC
TRBJ1-6 NA TRBV6-6 NA CARSSTGISPLHF TGTGCCAGAAGTTCAACAGGGATTTCACCCCTTCACTTT
TRBJ2-7 NA TRBV6-6 NA CACSPQQGPFYEQYF TGTGCCTGCAGTCCGCAACAGGGACCGTTCTACGAGCAGTACTTC
TRBJ1-6 NA TRBV4-1 many CASSQGQGDSPLHF TGCGCCAGCAGCCAAGGTCAGGGAGATTCACCCCTCCACTTT
TRBJ2-4 NA TRBV28 NA CASSPPGLACNIQYF TGTGCCAGCAGCCCTCCAGGGTTGGCCTGTAACATTCAGTACTTC
TRBJ2-7 NA TRBV11-2 NA CASRPGGYEQHF TGTGCCAGCAGACCCGGGGGCTACGAGCAACACTTC
TRBJ2-2 NA TRBV6-1 NA CVSSTPNTGDLFF TGTGTCAGCAGTACCCCGAACACCGGGGATCTGTTTTTT
TRBJ2-1 TRBD2 TRBV25-1 NA CASTAGGSCNEQFF TGTGCCAGTACAGCGGGAGGTTCCTGCAATGAGCAGTTCTTC